This T cell receptor (beta chain) was recorded in a study of blood T cell repertoires in COVID-19 (dated by TCRdb to about 2020). Describing the broader study: Recovered participants in ImmuneRACE Cohort 3 were defined by two consecutive negative NP/OP PCR tests, clearance by a healthcare professional, or resolution of symptoms. Deeply sampled blood TCRbeta repertoires from subjects exposed to, actively infected with, or recovered from COVID-19 were included in the dataset. The prospective study material was composed of cDNA or gDNA derived from T cells, B-cell-depleted T cells, or PBMCs. Where available, HLA class I and class II types were taken from metadata supplied by the sample provider and were not determined by assay-based typing. Samples came from the ongoing ImmuneRACE study (first 160 participants) plus 1,254 subjects from 6 global collaborators. Nearly every sample came with metadata listing a de-identified subject ID, COVID-19 status, age in years and sex. Samples covering the acute and convalescent phases of COVID-19 were provided by collaborators in the United States, Italy and Spain. The repertoires were released in a freely available public database meant as a resource for research on the immune response to SARS-CoV-2. Results the study describes overall, beyond this receptor: The amount of clinical and demographic metadata varied by source and participant and was provided uncurated.

TCRbeta CDR3 regions were amplified from genomic DNA using the immunoSEQ Assay, a bias-controlled multiplex PCR. As for the original processing: Nucleated cell counts per sample were estimated from amplification of reference gene primers within the assay. Sequence reads were collapsed and filtered to measure the absolute abundance of every unique TCRbeta CDR3 rearrangement. For each sample, productive Simpson clonality was calculated as the square root of Simpson's diversity index across productive rearrangements. TCRdb holds this immuneACCESS table with in-frame rearrangements only. Some clones are missing; in checked studies, unresolved V genes explain under half, and the rest has no known cause. The V and J calls and clone size come from that table; D and trimming were worked out from the DNA. This sample lists fewer than 350,000 clones; roughly 91% were detected once. Around 2% of the sample comes from the top ten.

In the case of this clone: Its cognate antigen has yet to be identified. Per-nucleotide qualities are absent, and no much larger clonotype sits a single base away.

From the cysteine through the phenylalanine, the CDR3 covers 17 amino acids. Of all the DNA, just the CDR3 is kept, 51 bases in frame from base 1. From a lookup of the germline V gene, CDR1 and CDR2 are SGDLS and YYNGEE. V gives up 3 bases and J gives up 4 bases, and the segment between their germline ends measures 19 bases. Participants in the prospective study were enrolled through a virtual design, were aged about 18 to 100 years, and lived in approximately 25 United States geographic areas. In the prospective study, participants were assigned to cohorts based on the clinical history participants reported in a screening survey and a study questionnaire. In the prospective study, mobile phlebotomists collected whole blood, serum and a nasopharyngeal or oropharyngeal swab from each participant. Over a roughly two-month period, participants in the prospective study had the option of providing additional blood draws and questionnaires. Prospective study blood samples were shipped either frozen or at room temperature before DNA extraction.

The rearrangement joined TRBV9 to TRBJ2-2; TRBD2 could be the D gene, as 7 bases match. Sequenced input: PBMCs or T cells enriched from blood (not recorded which). The sequence derives from an older woman in a cohort exposed to, infected with or recovered from COVID-19 (not recorded which). CDR3 region: CASSAAPGGGGTGELFF. The DNA sequence is TGTGCCAGCAGCGCAGCGCCGGGGGGCGGGGGCACCGGGGAGCTGTTTTTT. The CDR3, completed at both ends by the reference TRBV9 and TRBJ2-2 genes, gives the full variable domain DSGVTQTPKHLITATGQRVTLRCSPRSGDLSVYWYQQSLDQGLQFLIQYYNGEERAKGNILERFSAQQFPDLHSELNLSSLELGDSALYFCASSAAPGGGGTGELFFGEGSRLTVL.